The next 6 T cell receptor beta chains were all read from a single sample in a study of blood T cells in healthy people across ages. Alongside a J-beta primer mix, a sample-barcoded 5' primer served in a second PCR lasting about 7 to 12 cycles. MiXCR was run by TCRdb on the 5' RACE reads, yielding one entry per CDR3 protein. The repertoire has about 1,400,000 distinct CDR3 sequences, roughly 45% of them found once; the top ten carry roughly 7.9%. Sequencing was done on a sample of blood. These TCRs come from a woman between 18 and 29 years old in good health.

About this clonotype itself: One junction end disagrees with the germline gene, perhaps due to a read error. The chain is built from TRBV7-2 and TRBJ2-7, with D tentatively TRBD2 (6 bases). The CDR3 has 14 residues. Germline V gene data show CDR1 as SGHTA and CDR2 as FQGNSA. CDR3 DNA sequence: TGTGCCGGCAGCCAACGGAGGGCCTCCTACGAGCAGTACTTC. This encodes CAGSQRRASYEQYF.

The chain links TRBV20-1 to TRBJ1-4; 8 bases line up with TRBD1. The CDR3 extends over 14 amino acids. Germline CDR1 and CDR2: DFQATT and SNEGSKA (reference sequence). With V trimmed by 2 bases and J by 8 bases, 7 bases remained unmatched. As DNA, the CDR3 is TGCAGTGCTAGAAAGGCAGGGGGCTTGGAAAAACTGTTTTTT. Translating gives CSARKAGGLEKLFF.

The CDR3 sequence: CASSLVGPSGPNFYEQYF. CDR3 nucleotides: TGTGCCAGCAGTTTAGTAGGGCCCTCGGGGCCAAATTTCTACGAGCAGTACTTC. The J gene is TRBJ2-7, the V gene TRBV27; D is possibly TRBD1 or TRBD2 (5 bases each). Germline values: CDR1 MNHEY, CDR2 SMNVEV (reference sequence). This CDR3 is 18 amino acids long. Trimming removed 2 bases from V and 3 bases from J, with 23 bases in between.

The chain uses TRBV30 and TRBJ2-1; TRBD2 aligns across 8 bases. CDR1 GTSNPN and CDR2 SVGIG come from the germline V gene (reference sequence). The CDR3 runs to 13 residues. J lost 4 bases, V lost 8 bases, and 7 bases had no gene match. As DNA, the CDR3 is TGTGCCGGACGGGGGGGGTATTACAATGAGCAGTTCTTC. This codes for CAGRGGYYNEQFF.

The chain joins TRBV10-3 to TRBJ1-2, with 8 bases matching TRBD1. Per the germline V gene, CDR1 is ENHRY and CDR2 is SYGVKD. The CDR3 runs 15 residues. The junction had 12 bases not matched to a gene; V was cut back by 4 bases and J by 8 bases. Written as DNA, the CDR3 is TGTGCCATCAGTGCGAATACCGGGACAGGAGAGGGCTACACCTTC. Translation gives CAISANTGTGEGYTF.

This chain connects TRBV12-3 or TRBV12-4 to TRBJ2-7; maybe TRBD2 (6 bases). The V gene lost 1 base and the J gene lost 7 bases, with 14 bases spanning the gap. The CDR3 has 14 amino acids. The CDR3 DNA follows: TGTGCCAGCAGTTTAGAGCTCGCGGGGAGGGAGCAGTACTTC. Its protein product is CASSLELAGREQYF.